Sequencing of this T cell receptor (beta chain) was carried out in a study of OX40 agonist ivuxolimab in advanced cancers. Study context: Across the patients, intravenous ivuxolimab was delivered every 2 weeks at 0.01 to 10 mg/kg.

In regard to this clone: Its specificity is not known.

The CDR3 extends over 11 amino acids. Germline lookup yields CDR1 LNHDA and CDR2 SQIVND (reference sequence). Trimming removed 5 bases from V and 4 bases from J, with 6 bases in between. Study-level points and caveats: Clonal expansion was seen in CD4+ and CD8+ blood T cells by week 6 at 0.1 to 3.0 mg/kg. CD8+ T cells (on average) carried more expanded clones than CD4+ T cells.

The method was immunoSEQ multiplex PCR; TCRdb's version includes in-frame clones alone and lacks a portion of them. This table holds 90,000 to 100,000 clones, roughly 95% found once. The specimen was CD4+ or CD8+ T cells sorted from blood, collected in a trial of the OX40 agonist ivuxolimab. The receptor was isolated from an adult with an advanced solid tumor such as melanoma, head and neck, liver or kidney cancer. The gene calls are TRBV19 and TRBJ2-7, with D perhaps TRBD1 or TRBD2 (5 bases each). CDR3 in amino acids: CASSGGYEQYF. The CDR3 DNA sequence: TGTGCCAGTAGTGGGGGTTACGAGCAGTACTTC. Based on the CDR3 plus reference TRBV19 and TRBJ2-7, the full variable domain is DGGITQSPKYLFRKEGQNVTLSCEQNLNHDAMYWYRQDPGQGLRLIYYSQIVNDFQKGDIAEGYSVSREKKESFPLTVTSAQKNPTAFYLCASSGGYEQYFGPGTRLTVT.